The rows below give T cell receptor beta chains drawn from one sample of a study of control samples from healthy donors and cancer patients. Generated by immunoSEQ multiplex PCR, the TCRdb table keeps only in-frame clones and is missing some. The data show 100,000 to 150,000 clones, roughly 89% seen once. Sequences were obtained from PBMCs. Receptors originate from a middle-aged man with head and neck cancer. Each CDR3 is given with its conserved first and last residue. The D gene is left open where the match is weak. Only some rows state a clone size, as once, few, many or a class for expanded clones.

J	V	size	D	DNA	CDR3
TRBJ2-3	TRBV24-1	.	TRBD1	TGTGCCACCAGTGATTTAGGACAGGGGGCAAATACGCAGTATTTT	CATSDLGQGANTQYF
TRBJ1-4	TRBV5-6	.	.	TGTGCCAGCAGTAAGCGGGGAGGGGCTAATGAAAAACTGTTTTTT	CASSKRGGANEKLFF
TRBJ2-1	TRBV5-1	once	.	TGCGCCAGCAGCCAGGCCCGCCACAATGAGCAGTTCTTC	CASSQARHNEQFF
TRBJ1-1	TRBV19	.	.	TGTGCCAGTAGTCCCAGTGGGACTGAAGCTTTCTTT	CASSPSGTEAFF
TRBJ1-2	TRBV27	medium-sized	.	TGTGCCAGCAGTTTAGAGCCCCGGGGGGACTATGGCTACACCTTC	CASSLEPRGDYGYTF
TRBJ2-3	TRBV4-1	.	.	TGCGCCAGCAGCCAAGATCTTCCTAGCCTACGCACAGATACGCAGTATTTT	CASSQDLPSLRTDTQYF
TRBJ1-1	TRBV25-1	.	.	TGTGCCAGCAGTGAATTAACGACCTCTGAAGCTTTCTTT	CASSELTTSEAFF
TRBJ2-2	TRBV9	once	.	TGTGCCAGCAGCGTAGGGGGTGTAGTAGCCGGGGAGCTGTTTTTT	CASSVGGVVAGELFF
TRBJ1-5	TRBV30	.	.	TGTGCCTGGAGTGTGAGGCAGCGCAATCAGCCCCAGCATTTT	CAWSVRQRNQPQHF
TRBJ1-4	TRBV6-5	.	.	TGTGCCAGCAGGGGGGAAAAACTGTTTTTT	CASRGEKLFF
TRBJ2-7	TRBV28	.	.	TGTGCCAGCAGTTTTTCAGGGGCCTTGCGGGAGCAGTACTTC	CASSFSGALREQYF